These 10 T cell receptor beta chains share one sample of origin, sequenced in a study of sequential checkpoint blockade in melanoma. Data came from immunoSEQ multiplex PCR; TCRdb stores just in-frame clones and leaves some out. The sample shows 5,000 to 6,000 clones, 28% of them seen only once. Regarding treatment: randomized to nivolumab then ipilimumab (arm A) or the reverse (arm B). The source was tumor tissue (inferred from file names), collected from a patient given nivolumab and ipilimumab in sequence. Receptor source: a human donor with melanoma.

The chain couples TRBV5-1 to TRBJ2-2; 7 bases align to TRBD1. CDR1 SGHRS and CDR2 YFSETQ come from the germline V gene. The CDR3 extends over 15 amino acids. Losses at the gene ends were 1 base for V and 0 bases for J; bases not matched to a gene: 0. CDR3 sequence (DNA): TGCGCCAGCAGCTTGACAGGGGCGAACACCGGGGAGCTGTTTTTT. Encoded protein: CASSLTGANTGELFF.

Only a few counts were recorded for this clone. CDR3 sequence: CASSYDVGASKFF. Here the CDR3 DNA reads TGTGCCAGCAGTTACGATGTGGGGGCTAGCAAGTTCTTC. The V and J genes are TRBV6-8 and TRBJ2-1, with D possibly TRBD1 on 6 matching bases. V lost 2 bases to trimming and J lost 14 bases, with 16 bases between them. CDR1 is MNHGY and CDR2 is SAAAGT in the germline V gene. This CDR3 is built from 13 residues.

This chain links TRBV9 with TRBJ2-7, with TRBD1 as a possible D gene (6 bases). CDR1 and CDR2 from the germline V gene are SGDLS and YYNGEE. The V end was cut by 4 bases, the J end by 1 base, with 12 bases between. There are 14 residues in the CDR3. CDR3 DNA: TGTGCCAGCAGCTCACAGGGTGGTTCCTACGAGCAGTACTTC. It yields the protein CASSSQGGSYEQYF.

This clone was seen at least ten times. V is TRBV6-8 and J is TRBJ2-7; a weak D match, TRBD1 (6 bases). This CDR3 is built from 13 residues. Germline-derived CDR1 and CDR2 are MNHGY and SAAAGT. Trimming removed 5 bases from V and 5 bases from J, with 13 bases in between. CDR3 residues: CASSPRQENEQYF. DNA of the CDR3: TGTGCCAGCAGTCCCCGACAGGAGAACGAGCAGTACTTC.

This clone has a handful of counts. The J gene is TRBJ2-5, the V gene TRBV6-8, with TRBD1 matching over 7 bases. Losses at the gene ends were 10 bases for V and 5 bases for J; bases not matched to a gene: 13. This CDR3 is 14 amino acids long. Per germline, CDR1 MNHGY and CDR2 SAAAGT. The CDR3 region is CATAPGQSRETQYF. CDR3 sequence (DNA): TGTGCCACCGCTCCGGGACAGTCCAGGGAGACCCAGTACTTC.

CDR3 sequence reads: CAWSKGRDEKLFF. CDR3 coding DNA: TGTGCCTGGAGTAAGGGGCGAGATGAAAAACTGTTTTTT. This chain connects TRBV30 to TRBJ1-4; D may be TRBD1 (5 bases). V gave up 2 bases and J gave up 6 bases, with 10 bases separating them. The CDR3 length is 13 residues. Germline assignment: CDR1 GTSNPN and CDR2 SVGIG (reference sequence). The full variable domain, rest sourced from reference TRBV30 and TRBJ1-4, is SQTIHQWPATLVQPVGSPLSLECTVEGTSNPNLYWYRQAAGRGLQLLFYSVGIGQISSEVPQNLSASRPQDRQFILSSKKLLLSDSGFYLCAWSKGRDEKLFFGSGTQLSVL.

This clone was counted at least ten times. The V and J genes are TRBV11-3 and TRBJ2-1, with TRBD2 as a possible D gene (6 bases). CDR1 SGHNT and CDR2 YENEEA come from the germline V gene. The CDR3 runs to 14 residues. Trimming cost V 2 bases and J 7 bases, with 12 bases left between them. The CDR3 region has the DNA TGTGCCAGCAGCTTATACACGGGAGAAAATGAGCAGTTCTTC. As protein: CASSLYTGENEQFF.

This sequence joins TRBV5-1 and TRBJ2-3; tentative D call: TRBD1 (5 bases). The CDR3 is 15 amino acids. Germline-derived CDR1 and CDR2 are SGHRS and YFSETQ. V was clipped by 2 bases and J by 2 bases, with 12 bases between them. DNA for the CDR3: TGCGCCAGCAGCTTTGGGGCAGGCTACACAGATACGCAGTATTTT. Protein product: CASSFGAGYTDTQYF.

J is TRBJ2-7 and V is TRBV5-1; weak D call: TRBD2 (6 bases). Looked up from germline, CDR1 is SGHRS and CDR2 is YFSETQ. CDR3 size: 14 residues. V dropped 2 bases and J dropped 0 bases, with 9 bases sitting between them. This chain's CDR3 is CASSFTGDSYEQYF. The CDR3 DNA reads TGCGCCAGCAGCTTTACGGGGGACTCCTACGAGCAGTACTTC.

The V gene is TRBV9, the J gene TRBJ2-5, with 7 positions matching TRBD2. Looked up from germline, CDR1 is SGDLS and CDR2 is YYNGEE. V was clipped by 0 bases and J by 10 bases; unmatched bases: 3. This CDR3 spans 12 amino acids. Here the CDR3 DNA reads TGTGCCAGCAGCGTAGCCGCGGGAGTCCAGTACTTC. The encoded protein is CASSVAAGVQYF.